This T cell receptor beta chain was sequenced during a study of T cells in women clearing cervical HPV infection. Overall study results and limits: TRBV6-7 abundance was lower in cases than controls (around 0.1% versus 0.15%). Repertoire richness, not evenness, was significantly elevated in CIN3+ cases versus controls.

Produced via immunoSEQ multiplex PCR; TCRdb's table is partial and in-frame only. The listing records 20,000 or so clones. This CDR3 has 15 residues. Germline-derived CDR1 and CDR2 are LNHDA and SQIVND (reference sequence). Trimming took 5 bases from V and 4 from J, leaving 15 bases between them. With respect to this clone: What it binds is unknown. The sequence runs out 3 residues before the end of the CDR3; the remainder is reconstructed from the germline J gene.

The receptor was derived from a woman aged 18-69 years with a cervical HPV16 infection that either progressed to CIN3+ or cleared (not recorded which). The chain is built from TRBV19 and TRBJ1-5, with TRBD1 as a possible D gene (6 bases). Sequencing input: blood buffy coat. The CDR3 bases that were read are TGTGCCAGTAGTTTTACAGGGCGAGCTAATCAGCCC. As protein: CASSFTGRANQP. The full CDR3 sequence reads CASSFTGRANQPQHF.